The entry that follows covers one T cell receptor (beta chain) sequence. Its specificity is unknown. This specimen belongs to a study of T cells in localized non-small cell lung cancer. General observations from the study: Increased T cell density in blood showed an association with longer overall survival. Uninvolved adjacent lung, not tumor, had the highest T cell clonality. Sequencing, confined to only one tumor region, leaves heterogeneity possible. Turning up in adjacent lung were a median roughly 60 of the top 100 tumor clones.

Germline assignment: CDR1 MNHEY and CDR2 SMNVEV (reference sequence). The CDR3 is made up of 15 amino acids. Trimming took 4 bases from V and 6 from J; bases not matched to a gene: 7. The assay was immunoSEQ multiplex PCR, and TCRdb's table has in-frame clones only and misses some. The profile covers 30,000 to 35,000 clones, with around nine tenths appearing a single time and 4.2% taken by the ten largest. This TCR derives from a woman aged 40-70 years with stage I lung adenocarcinoma. Here the sequenced sample was peripheral blood, taken before any cancer treatment. The chain joins TRBV27 to TRBJ1-5; 9 bases align to TRBD1. The CDR3 DNA is TGTGCCAGCAGTTGGACAGGGGAGGACCCTCAGCCCCAGCATTTT. Its translation: CASSWTGEDPQPQHF.